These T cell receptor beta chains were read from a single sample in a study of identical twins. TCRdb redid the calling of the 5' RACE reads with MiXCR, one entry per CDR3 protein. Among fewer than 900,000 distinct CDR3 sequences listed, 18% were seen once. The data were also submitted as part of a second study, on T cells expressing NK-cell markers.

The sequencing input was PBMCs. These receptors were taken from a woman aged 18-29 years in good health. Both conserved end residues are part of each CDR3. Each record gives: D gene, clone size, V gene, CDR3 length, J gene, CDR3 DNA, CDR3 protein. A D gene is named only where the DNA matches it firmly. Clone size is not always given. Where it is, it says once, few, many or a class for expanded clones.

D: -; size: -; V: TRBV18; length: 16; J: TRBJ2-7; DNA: TGTGCCAGCCCACCAAGGGCGGGGGCTAGCTCCTACGAGCAGTACTTC; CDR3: CASPPRAGASSYEQYF
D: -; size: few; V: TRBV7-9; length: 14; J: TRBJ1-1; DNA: TGTGCCAGCAGCTTACCAAGCCTGAACACTGAAGCTTTCTTT; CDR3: CASSLPSLNTEAFF
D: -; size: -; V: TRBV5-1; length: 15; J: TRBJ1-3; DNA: TGCGCCAGCAGCTTGGGAGAGTATCAGGGGAACACCATATATTTT; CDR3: CASSLGEYQGNTIYF
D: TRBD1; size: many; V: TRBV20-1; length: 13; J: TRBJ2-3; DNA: TGCAGTGCACAGGGGGCGAGCACAGATACGCAGTATTTT; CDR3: CSAQGASTDTQYF
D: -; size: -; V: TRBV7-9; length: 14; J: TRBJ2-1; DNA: TGTGCCAGCAGCTTAGGCAGGGACCACAATGAGCAGTTCTTC; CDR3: CASSLGRDHNEQFF
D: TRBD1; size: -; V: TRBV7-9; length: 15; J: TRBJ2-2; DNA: TGTGCCAGCACTAAATGGGACAGTGGTACCGGGGAGCTGTTTTTT; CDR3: CASTKWDSGTGELFF
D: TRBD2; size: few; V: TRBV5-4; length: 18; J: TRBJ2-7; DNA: TGTGCCAGCAGCTTCCGGGGTCGGTCTAGCGGCCGGATCTACGAGCAGTACTTC; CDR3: CASSFRGRSSGRIYEQYF
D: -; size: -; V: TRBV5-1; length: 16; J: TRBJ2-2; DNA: TGCGCCAGCAGCTTGGTCGGCCTGACGAACACCGGGGAGCTGTTTTTT; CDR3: CASSLVGLTNTGELFF
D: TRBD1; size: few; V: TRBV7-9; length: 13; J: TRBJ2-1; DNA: TGTGCCAGCAGCTTAGGGGGACAGAGCGAACGGTTCTTC; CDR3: CASSLGGQSERFF
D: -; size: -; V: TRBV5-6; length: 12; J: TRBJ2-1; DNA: TGTGCCAGCTCGGGAGCTGACCATGAGCAGTTCTTC; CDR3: CASSGADHEQFF
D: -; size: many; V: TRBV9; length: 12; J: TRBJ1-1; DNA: TGTGCCAGCAGCGTAGAAGGCACTGAAGCTTTCTTT; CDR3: CASSVEGTEAFF
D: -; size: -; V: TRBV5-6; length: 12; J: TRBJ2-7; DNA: TGTGCCAGCAGCTTGTGGGGAGACCAGCAGTACTTC; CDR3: CASSLWGDQQYF
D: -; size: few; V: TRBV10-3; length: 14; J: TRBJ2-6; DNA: TGTGCCATCAGTGAGTCTCCTGGGGCCAACGTCCTGACTTTC; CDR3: CAISESPGANVLTF
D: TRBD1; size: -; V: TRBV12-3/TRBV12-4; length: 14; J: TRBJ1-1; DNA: TGTGCCAGCAGTTTGATGGTACTGGACAGGGTGGCTTTCTTT; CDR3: CASSLMVLDRVAFF
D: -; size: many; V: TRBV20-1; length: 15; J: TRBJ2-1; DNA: TGCAGTGCTACTCACGGACTCGCGGGTAGCAATGAGCAGTTCTTC; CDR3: CSATHGLAGSNEQFF
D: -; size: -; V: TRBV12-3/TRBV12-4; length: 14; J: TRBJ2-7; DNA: TGTGCCAGCAGTTTATCCGGACGGAACTACGAGCAGTACTTC; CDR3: CASSLSGRNYEQYF
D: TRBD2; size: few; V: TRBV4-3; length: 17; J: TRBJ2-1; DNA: TGCGCCAGCAGCCAAGATTCTCGACTAGCGGGGTTTAGTGAGCAGTTCTTC; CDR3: CASSQDSRLAGFSEQFF
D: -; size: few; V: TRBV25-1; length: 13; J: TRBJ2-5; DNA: TGTGCCAGCAGCAAGAAGGGGGTGGAGACCCAGTACTTC; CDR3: CASSKKGVETQYF
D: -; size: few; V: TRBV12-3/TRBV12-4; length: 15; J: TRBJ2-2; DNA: TGTGCCAGCACCCGGTTGGGCGGAATCACCGGGGAGCTGTTTTTT; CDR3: CASTRLGGITGELFF
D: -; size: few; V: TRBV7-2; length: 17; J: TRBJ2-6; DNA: TGTGCCAGCAGCTTTATACTTCAGGACTCTGGGGCCAACGTCCTGACTTTC; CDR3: CASSFILQDSGANVLTF
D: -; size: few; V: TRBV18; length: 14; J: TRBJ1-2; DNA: TGTGCCAGCTCACCGGCGGGCAGGAGCTATGGCTACACCTTC; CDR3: CASSPAGRSYGYTF
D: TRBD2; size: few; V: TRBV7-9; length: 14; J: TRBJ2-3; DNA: TGTGCCAGCAGCCGAGCGGGGGAGGCAGATACGCAGTATTTT; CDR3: CASSRAGEADTQYF
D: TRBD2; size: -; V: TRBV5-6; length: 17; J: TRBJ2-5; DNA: TGTGCCAGCAGCTCTCAGAAGGTTAGCGGGTTCCAAGAGACCCAGTACTTC; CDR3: CASSSQKVSGFQETQYF
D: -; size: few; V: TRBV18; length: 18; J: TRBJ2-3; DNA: TGTGCCAGCTCACCAAGAAACGCGTCAGGGAAGCTCACAGATACGCAGTATTTT; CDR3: CASSPRNASGKLTDTQYF
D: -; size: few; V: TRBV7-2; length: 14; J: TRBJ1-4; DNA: TGTGCCAGCAGTTCGGACCCAACTAATGAAAAACTGTTTTTT; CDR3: CASSSDPTNEKLFF
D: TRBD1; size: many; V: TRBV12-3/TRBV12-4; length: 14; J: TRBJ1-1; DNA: TGTGCCAGCAGTTCACAGGGGTCGAACACTGAAGCTTTCTTT; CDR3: CASSSQGSNTEAFF
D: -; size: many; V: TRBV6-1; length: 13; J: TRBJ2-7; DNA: TGTGCCAGCAGCCCGCATTCCTCCTACGAGCAGTACTTC; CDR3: CASSPHSSYEQYF
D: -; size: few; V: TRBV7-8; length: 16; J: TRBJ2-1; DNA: TGTGCCAGCAGCGCGAGAACAGGGAGCTCCTACAATGAGCAGTTCTTC; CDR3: CASSARTGSSYNEQFF
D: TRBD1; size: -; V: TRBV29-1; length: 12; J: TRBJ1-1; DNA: TGCAGCGCTGGGACAGCCGTTCCTGAAGCTTTCTTT; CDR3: CSAGTAVPEAFF
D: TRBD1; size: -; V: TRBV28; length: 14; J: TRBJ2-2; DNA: TGTGCCAGCATCCGGGACAGGGGAGCCGGGGAGCTGTTTTTT; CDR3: CASIRDRGAGELFF
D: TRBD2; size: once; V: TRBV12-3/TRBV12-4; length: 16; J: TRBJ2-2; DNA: TGTGCCAGCAGTTTAGATAAGCGGGGGAACACCGGGGAGCTGTTTTTT; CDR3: CASSLDKRGNTGELFF
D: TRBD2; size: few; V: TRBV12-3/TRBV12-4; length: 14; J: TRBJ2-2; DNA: TGTGCCAGCTTAATTGGCGGGGGCACCGGGGAGCTGTTTTTT; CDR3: CASLIGGGTGELFF
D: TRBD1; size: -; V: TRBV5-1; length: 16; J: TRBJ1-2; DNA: TGCGCCAGCAGCTTGGGGACAGGGGCCGGCGACTATGGCTACACCTTC; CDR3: CASSLGTGAGDYGYTF
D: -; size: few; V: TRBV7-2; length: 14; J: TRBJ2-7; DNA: TGTGCCAGCAGGAAAGGTGGGAGCGGGTACGAGCAGTACTTC; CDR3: CASRKGGSGYEQYF
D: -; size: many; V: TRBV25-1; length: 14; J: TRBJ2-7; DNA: TGTGCCAGCAGTAAGAGCGGACCTGGCTACGAGCAGTACTTC; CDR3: CASSKSGPGYEQYF
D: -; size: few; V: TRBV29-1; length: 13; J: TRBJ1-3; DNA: TGCAGCGTCCGACTTGATATGGGAAACACCATATATTTT; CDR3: CSVRLDMGNTIYF
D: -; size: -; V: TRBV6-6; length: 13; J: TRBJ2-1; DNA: TGTGCCAGCAGTCGACTAGGGACCAATGAGCAGTTCTTC; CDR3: CASSRLGTNEQFF
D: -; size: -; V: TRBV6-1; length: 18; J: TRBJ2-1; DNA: TGTGCCAGCAAGGCACGGGACGGATGGCAATCCGGATCTAGTGAGCAGTTCTTC; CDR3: CASKARDGWQSGSSEQFF
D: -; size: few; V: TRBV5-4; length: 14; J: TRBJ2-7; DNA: TGTGCCAGCAGCTTCCAGGGGACCACCTACGAGCAGTACTTC; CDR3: CASSFQGTTYEQYF
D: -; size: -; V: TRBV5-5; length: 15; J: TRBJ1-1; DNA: TGTGCCAGCAGCTGGAGGGTAAATCTAGGCACTGAAGCTTTCTTT; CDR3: CASSWRVNLGTEAFF
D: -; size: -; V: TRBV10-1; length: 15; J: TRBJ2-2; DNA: TGCGCCAGCAGTGAGTTAAGGGACTACACCGGGGAGCTGTTTTTT; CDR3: CASSELRDYTGELFF
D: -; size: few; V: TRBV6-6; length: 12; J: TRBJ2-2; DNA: TGTGCCAGCACCCTCGGGACCGCCAAGCTGTTTTTT; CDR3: CASTLGTAKLFF
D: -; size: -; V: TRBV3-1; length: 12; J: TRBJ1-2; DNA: TGTGCCAGCAGCGGGCCTAACTATGGCTACACCTTC; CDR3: CASSGPNYGYTF
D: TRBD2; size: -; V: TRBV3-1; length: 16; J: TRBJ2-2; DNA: TGTGCCAGCAGCCAAGTAGCGGGAGGTGGCACCGGGGAGCTGTTTTTT; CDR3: CASSQVAGGGTGELFF
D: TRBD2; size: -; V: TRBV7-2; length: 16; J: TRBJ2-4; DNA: TGTGCCAGCAGCTTCCTAGGGCGGGAGGCCAAAAACATTCAGTACTTC; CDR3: CASSFLGREAKNIQYF
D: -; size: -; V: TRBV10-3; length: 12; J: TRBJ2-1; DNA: TGTGCCATCAGTTGGACGGGCAATGAGCAGTTCTTC; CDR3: CAISWTGNEQFF
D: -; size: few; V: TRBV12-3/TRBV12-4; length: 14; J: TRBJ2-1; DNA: TGTGCCAGCAGTTCCGCTGCCCCCTACAATGAGCAGTTCTTC; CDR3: CASSSAAPYNEQFF
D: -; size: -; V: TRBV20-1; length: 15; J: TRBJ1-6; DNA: TGCAGTGCTAGAGACCCGGCATCCTATAATTCACCCCTCCACTTT; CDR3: CSARDPASYNSPLHF
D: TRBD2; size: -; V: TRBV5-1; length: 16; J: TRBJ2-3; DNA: TGCGCCAGCAGCTTGAAGACCGGGGGGGCTACAGATACGCAGTATTTT; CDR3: CASSLKTGGATDTQYF
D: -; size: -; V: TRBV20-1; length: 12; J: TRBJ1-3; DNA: TGCAGTGCTAGGGACTCCCGCAGTACCATATATTTT; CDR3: CSARDSRSTIYF
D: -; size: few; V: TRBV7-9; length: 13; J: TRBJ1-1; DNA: TGTGCCAGCAGCTTCGAGGGGGGCACTGAAGCTTTCTTT; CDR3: CASSFEGGTEAFF
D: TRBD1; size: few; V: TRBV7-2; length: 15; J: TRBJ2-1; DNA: TGTGCCAGCAGCTTAGGACAGGGGACCTACAATGAGCAGTTCTTC; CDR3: CASSLGQGTYNEQFF
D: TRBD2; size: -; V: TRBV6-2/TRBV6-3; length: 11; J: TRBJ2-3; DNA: TGTGCCAGCAGTCGGGGGGTTACGCAGTATTTT; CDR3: CASSRGVTQYF